This T cell receptor (beta chain) came from a study of response to subunit inactivated influenza vaccine. The length of the CDR3 is 12 residues. V shed 4 bases and J shed 6 bases, with 10 bases lying between them. The V gene's germline CDR1 is SQVTM and CDR2 ANQGSEA. TCRdb reprocessed the RT-PCR reads with MiXCR, giving one entry per CDR3 protein. The top ten hold approximately 3% of the sample, which has about 500,000 distinct CDR3 sequences, more than 15% seen once. The sample consisted of CD4+ T cells sorted from PBMCs, taken around 25 months after vaccination. This TCR came from a man in his fifties or sixties who received an inactivated influenza vaccine. The chain has TRBV29-1 and TRBJ2-1; D might be TRBD1 (5 bases). For the CDR3, the DNA is TGCAGCGTTGCCCTAGGGGCCAATGAGCAGTTCTTC. Translating it yields CSVALGANEQFF.